This TCR beta chain was recovered during a study of CD4 and CD8 cells across lung adenocarcinoma regions. MiXCR, applied by TCRdb to the PCR reads, yields one record per CDR3 protein. The sample consists of approximately 3,500 distinct CDR3 sequences, 50% to 70% of them appearing once. Samples came from patients with localized non-small cell lung adenocarcinoma. V shed 5 bases and J 4 bases; nucleotides not matched to a gene: 10. Germline CDR1 and CDR2: MNHNS and SASEGT. The CDR3 contains 15 residues. This chain connects TRBV6-1 to TRBJ2-5; TRBD2 matches 7 bases. The material sequenced was CD4+ T cells from the margin of a lung tumor. This receptor was identified in a male donor with lung adenocarcinoma. The CD4 and CD8 labels of this study may be unreliable. Here the CDR3 reads CASSRVPSGRETQYF. The CDR3, as DNA: TGTGCCAGCAGTCGGGTTCCTAGCGGCAGAGAGACCCAGTACTTC.